These T cell receptor beta chains were read from a single sample in a study of chemoradiotherapy in HPV16-positive cancers. Produced via immunoSEQ multiplex PCR; TCRdb's table is partial and in-frame only. The table has about 21,000 clones, around 87% seen once. The specimen comprised blood, sampled from a patient who underwent chemoradiotherapy. These receptors were obtained from a human donor with HPV-associated anogenital cancer. CDR3s leave out the opening cysteine and the closing phenylalanine or tryptophan. The D gene is left open where the match is weak.

CDR3 protein | J gene | D gene | CDR3 length | V gene
ASRTVGGRNEQF | TRBJ2-1 | NA | 12 | TRBV6-5
ASATYEQY | TRBJ2-7 | NA | 8 | TRBV2
ASSLSQASSYGYT | TRBJ1-2 | NA | 13 | TRBV7-9
ASSKVGTSGTEAF | TRBJ1-1 | NA | 13 | TRBV21-1
ASSQSLRQGSYGYT | TRBJ1-2 | TRBD1 | 14 | TRBV16
ASSELAGGPSGYNEQF | TRBJ2-1 | TRBD2 | 16 | TRBV7-9
ASSPHGVDNEQF | TRBJ2-1 | NA | 12 | TRBV7-8
ASSQEGANQPQH | TRBJ1-5 | NA | 12 | TRBV4-1
ASSFGGKSVGELF | TRBJ2-2 | NA | 13 | TRBV5-1
ASSFPVGQGARNTEAF | TRBJ1-1 | TRBD1 | 16 | TRBV5-4
ASSLRGGHTDTQY | TRBJ2-3 | TRBD1 | 13 | TRBV5-1
ASSLESAVTGANVLT | TRBJ2-6 | NA | 15 | TRBV5-4
ASSGQGAYEQY | TRBJ2-7 | TRBD1 | 11 | TRBV9
ASSQIPGLAGHEQY | TRBJ2-7 | TRBD2 | 14 | TRBV5-1
ASSRSGSSYNEQF | TRBJ2-1 | NA | 13 | TRBV7-8